The T cell receptor beta chain under discussion was sequenced for a study of regulatory T cells in long-lasting Graves disease. The overall study: By definition, persistent Graves' disease involved antithyroid drugs for over 5 years alongside positive TSH receptor antibodies.

Both iRepertoire HTBI primers and Arm-PCR of CDR3 regions were used to build the TCR beta libraries. One entry per CDR3 protein results from TCRdb running MiXCR on the multiplex PCR reads. The repertoire holds a few hundred thousand distinct CDR3 sequences, with about 20% as singletons. A word on this clonotype: What it recognizes is unknown.

As for time point: persistent/refractory GD, antithyroid drugs over 5 years with positive TRAb. Preparation of the TCR library used RNA extracted from PBMCs. The CDR3 covers 13 residues. Germline V gene sequence: CDR1 GTSNPN, CDR2 SVGIG (reference sequence). The V end was cut by 8 bases, the J end by 5 bases, with 18 bases between. General study points: Persistent cases favored TRBV28, TRBJ1-2 and TRBJ2-5. Among persistent patients, a larger number of public clonotypes were shared (approximately 3,000) than among newly diagnosed patients (about 1,000).

The chain couples TRBV30 to TRBJ1-1; D may be TRBD1 (6 bases). The starting material was peripheral blood mononuclear cells (PBMCs), obtained when the disease was refractory, from a patient treated with antithyroid drugs. The receptor comes from a female donor with Graves disease. CDR3 nucleotides: TGTGCCCAACAACCTTACACAGGGACTGAAGCTTTCTTT. Translated: CAQQPYTGTEAFF.